This T cell receptor beta chain stems from a study of blood T cell repertoires in COVID-19. Background on the study: From T cells, B-cell-depleted T cells, or PBMCs came the material, which was cDNA or gDNA.

Authors' data handling: Nucleated cell counts were estimated from reference gene primer amplification. Sequencing was performed with immunoSEQ multiplex PCR; in TCRdb, only in-frame clones are kept and a portion is missing. That table is the source of V, J and clone size, and D and trimming were worked out from the DNA. The sample lists approximately 190,000 clones, around three quarters occurring once. The germline CDR1 and CDR2 sequences are KGHDR and SFDVKD. After removal of 4 bases from V and 3 bases from J, the junction contained 7 bases not matched to a gene. CDR3 size: 16 residues. The clonotype comes from a man between 60 and 75 years old with active or convalescent COVID-19. Sample: peripheral blood. V is TRBV24-1 and J is TRBJ2-5; 10 nucleotides align to TRBD2. This CDR3 is CATSDPLAGVEETQYF. The CDR3 coding sequence is TGTGCCACCAGTGACCCCCTAGCGGGAGTCGAAGAGACCCAGTACTTC.